The clone carrying this TCR beta chain turned up a few times. Antigen specificity is unknown. The sample originates from a study of CD8 T cells in ankylosing spondylitis. Study-level findings and limits: In ankylosing spondylitis patients, matched synovial fluid reportedly showed significant enrichment of disease-linked clones. A motif in TCR beta, a set of under ten highly homologous variants, appeared characteristic of ankylosing spondylitis blood.

The CDR3 runs 14 residues. V lost 1 base to trimming and J lost 1 base, with 9 bases between them. The germline CDR1 and CDR2 sequences are SGHNT and YYREEE (reference sequence). MiXCR, applied by TCRdb to the 5' RACE reads, yields one record per CDR3 protein. Among some 330,000 distinct CDR3 sequences listed, 6.5% to 10% were seen once. The sequenced sample consisted of blood, either unsorted or a sorted T cell fraction (not recorded which). The sequence was obtained from a male donor with ankylosing spondylitis. V gene TRBV5-4 combines with J gene TRBJ2-7; TRBD2 might be the D (5 bases). Here the CDR3 reads CASSLMGASYEQYF. CDR3 bases: TGTGCCAGCAGCTTGATGGGAGCTTCCTACGAGCAGTACTTC.